The source of this T cell receptor beta chain is a study of radiotherapy plus CTLA-4 blockade in lung cancer listed by TCRdb under 2018. Study-level background: Among the enrolled patients, 15% to 20% had an objective response, and 31% reached disease control. General conclusions and limits of the study: After treatment with radiotherapy and ipilimumab, TCR clones that came from tumors expanded in the peripheral blood. The strongest predictors of response, as reported, were early dynamic changes in blood T cell clones along with a rise in serum interferon-beta after radiation.

Libraries came from the immunoSEQ multiplex PCR assay. Sourced from immuneACCESS, this table was stored by TCRdb with only in-frame sequences that have V and J called. A share of the clones is absent; for the studies checked, an unresolved V gene accounts for under half, and the remainder has no known explanation. The sample records tens of thousands of clones, less than 85% of which are singletons. The ten largest clones capture 11% of the sample. In this study, focal radiation therapy paired with CTLA-4 blockade (ipilimumab) was tested in patients who had chemo-refractory metastatic non-small-cell lung cancer. Regarding this clone: Its antigen remains undetermined. There are no base qualities to consult, and no much larger clone falls within one base.

V trim: 5 bases; J trim: 6 bases; unmatched bases: 11. The CDR3 runs 15 residues from the cysteine to the phenylalanine. Kept here is only the CDR3 DNA, which spans 45 bases and is read in frame from base 1. The germline V gene (reference sequence) sets CDR1 to LNHDA and CDR2 to SQIVND. The sequencing here drew on peripheral blood, taken from a patient treated with radiotherapy plus ipilimumab. The sequence was obtained from a human donor with non-small cell lung cancer who had stable disease on radiotherapy plus ipilimumab. This sequence uses TRBV19 and TRBJ1-1; 8 nucleotides in the junction match TRBD1. The DNA reads TGTGCCAGTAGTTCCCGTCGGACAGGGTTCGCTGAAGCTTTCTTT. Translation gives CASSSRRTGFAEAFF.